The source of this T cell receptor (beta chain) is a study of T cell responses to AZD1222 COVID-19 vaccine. The repertoire was sequenced with immunoSEQ multiplex PCR; TCRdb's copy has only in-frame clones and lacks some. The table lists tens of thousands of clones, roughly nine tenths of them singletons. The CDR3 totals 11 residues. Trimming removed 4 bases at V and 1 base at J, with 1 base between. CDR1 is MNHEY and CDR2 is SVGAGI in the germline V gene. The TCR comes from an adult in good health. The rearrangement joins TRBV6-5 to TRBJ1-1; D not certain. The specimen was peripheral blood, collected on day 0 of AZD1222 vaccination. This CDR3 reads CASSWNTEAFF. DNA for the CDR3: TGTGCCAGCAGTTGGAACACTGAAGCTTTCTTT.